Below, 21 T cell receptor beta chains from the same sample are listed, as sequenced in a study of blood T cell dynamics during melanoma immunotherapy (dated by TCRdb to between 2020 and 2021). The library was made by the immunoSEQ multiplex PCR assay. TCRdb limited this immuneACCESS table to in-frame rearrangements with V and J called. A share of clones is missing; checked studies link under half to unresolved V genes, and the rest is unexplained. The sample table lists about 9,600 clones, 88% of them with a count of one. The ten biggest clones cover around 10% of the sample. The time point label on this specimen signifies: pre-treatment baseline. Specimen: blood, collected from a patient treated with checkpoint blockade. The receptors were sampled from a human donor with melanoma.

CDR3 nucleotide sequence: TGTGCCAGTAGTATAGGGGCGGGACAGACCAATCAGCCCCAGCATTTT. This codes for CASSIGAGQTNQPQHF. This chain uses TRBV19 with TRBJ1-5; 7 bases line up with TRBD1. J lost 3 bases, V lost 1 base, and 6 bases had no gene match. The CDR3 is 16 residues long. CDR1 LNHDA and CDR2 SQIVND come from the germline V gene (reference sequence).

The chain carries TRBV19 and TRBJ2-4; TRBD2 is a possible D gene (7 bases). CDR1 is LNHDA and CDR2 is SQIVND in the germline V gene (reference sequence). Trimming pared 10 bases from V and 7 bases from J, leaving 17 bases between. The CDR3 has 13 residues. CDR3 sequence (DNA): TGTGCCACCCGGGGGGCGTTGTGGAACATTCAGTACTTC. Residues: CATRGALWNIQYF. Looking up the rest from reference TRBV19 and TRBJ2-4 gives the full variable domain: DGGITQSPKYLFRKEGQNVTLSCEQNLNHDAMYWYRQDPGQGLRLIYYSQIVNDFQKGDIAEGYSVSREKKESFPLTVTSAQKNPTAFYLCATRGALWNIQYFGAGTRLSVL.

V usage is TRBV5-4 and J usage is TRBJ1-1; D call uncertain. Trimming shortened V by 0 bases and J by 4 bases, and 10 bases separated the two germline ends. The germline V gene has CDR1 SGHNT and CDR2 YYREEE (reference sequence). This CDR3 comprises 14 residues. The CDR3 loop is CASSLASQATEAFF. The DNA for the CDR3 is TGTGCCAGCAGCTTGGCGTCGCAAGCCACTGAAGCTTTCTTT.

This chain links TRBV6-6 with TRBJ2-1, with 8 bases fitting TRBD2. V dropped 5 bases and J dropped 11; count of bases not matched to a gene: 2. Germline CDR1 reads MNHNY; CDR2 reads SVGAGI (reference sequence). This CDR3 has 11 residues. CDR3 region: CASSIAGQQFF. In DNA, the CDR3 is TGTGCCAGCAGTATAGCGGGGCAGCAGTTCTTC.

This clone came up a few times. The chain has TRBV11-2 and TRBJ1-6, with TRBD1 matching 8 bases. From germline, CDR1 is SGHAT and CDR2 FQNNGV. V lost 5 bases to trimming and J lost 10 bases; unmatched junction nucleotides: 4. The CDR3 has 13 residues. CDR3 amino acids: CASSRDRRSPLHF. DNA for the CDR3: TGTGCCAGCAGCCGGGACAGGAGGTCACCCCTCCACTTT.

The V gene is TRBV5-8, the J gene TRBJ2-3; no reliable D call. The germline gives CDR1 SGHTS, CDR2 YDEGEE. Trimming took off 1 base at V and 12 bases at J, with 12 bases between the two ends. The CDR3 is 12 amino acids. The CDR3 loop is CASSLHTQTQYF. The CDR3 DNA reads as TGTGCCAGCAGCTTGCATACCCAGACCCAGTATTTT.

The chain uses TRBV11-2 and TRBJ1-1; D unresolved. Looked up from germline, CDR1 is SGHAT and CDR2 is FQNNGV. The ends were cut back, 0 bases at V and 1 base at J, with 6 bases in the middle. The CDR3 spans 14 residues. The DNA for the CDR3 is TGTGCCAGCAGCTTAGAGTCTGGGAACACTGAAGCTTTCTTT. It is translated as CASSLESGNTEAFF.

The J gene is TRBJ1-5, the V gene TRBV27, with D unresolved. The germline V gene has CDR1 MNHEY and CDR2 SMNVEV (reference sequence). V was cut by 3 bases and J by 6 bases, with 9 bases left in between. This CDR3 spans 13 amino acids. DNA of the CDR3: TGTGCCAGCAGTTTCCGGGAGAGTCAGCCCCAGCATTTT. It translates to CASSFRESQPQHF.

The gene calls are TRBV6-1 and TRBJ2-7, with D tentatively TRBD2 (6 bases). Trimming pared 8 bases from V and 1 base from J, leaving 12 bases between. Germline CDR1 is MNHNS and CDR2 is SASEGT. The length of the CDR3 is 13 residues. CDR3 amino acids: CASGGLNSYEQYV. The CDR3 DNA reads TGTGCCAGCGGGGGACTGAATTCCTACGAGCAGTACGTC.

A word on this clone: The junction differs from germline at one of its ends, possibly a read error. V usage is TRBV28 and J usage is TRBJ2-2, with TRBD2 as a possible D gene (5 bases). The CDR3 has 15 amino acids. Looked up from germline, CDR1 is MDHEN and CDR2 is SYDVKM. This CDR3 reads CASSPHPGYTGELFF. The CDR3 coding sequence is TGTGCCAGCAGCCCCCATCCGGGGTACACCGGAGAGCTGTTTTTT.

The chain has TRBV9 and TRBJ2-3; the match to TRBD2 covers 15 bases. Trimming at V came to 4 bases and at J to 1 base, leaving 7 bases not matched to a gene. The CDR3 runs to 18 residues. Looked up from germline, CDR1 is SGDLS and CDR2 is YYNGEE. CDR3 nucleotide sequence: TGTGCCAGCAGCATCTCCGGGACTAGCGGGGGGCGCACAGATACGCAGTATTTT. It codes for CASSISGTSGGRTDTQYF.

The V gene is TRBV11-3, the J gene TRBJ2-5; 8 nucleotides align to TRBD1. The CDR3 is 14 residues long. Per the germline V gene, CDR1 is SGHNT and CDR2 is YENEEA. With 5 bases clipped from V and 7 bases from J, the junction kept 9 bases outside the gene matches. CDR3 residues: CASSAGTGLGTQYF. The CDR3 DNA follows: TGTGCCAGCAGCGCCGGGACAGGCCTGGGGACCCAGTACTTC.

The sample holds a few counts of this clone. The CDR3 bases are TGTGCCAGTAGTATAGTTCCAGGGGATGGCTACACCTTC. Residues: CASSIVPGDGYTF. The chain carries TRBV19 and TRBJ1-2, with D possibly TRBD1 on 6 matching bases. V lost 1 base and J lost 6, with 9 bases in between. Looked up from germline, CDR1 is LNHDA and CDR2 is SQIVND (reference sequence). CDR3 size: 13 residues. Using reference TRBV19 and TRBJ1-2 for the parts outside the CDR3, the full variable domain is DGGITQSPKYLFRKEGQNVTLSCEQNLNHDAMYWYRQDPGQGLRLIYYSQIVNDFQKGDIAEGYSVSREKKESFPLTVTSAQKNPTAFYLCASSIVPGDGYTFGSGTRLTVV.

This clone was detected once. The chain uses TRBV7-9 and TRBJ1-1, with D unresolved. This CDR3 is built from 14 residues. Germline CDR1 is SEHNR and CDR2 is FQNEAQ (reference sequence). Trimming left V 2 bases short and J 1 base short, with 8 bases between. The CDR3 bases are TGTGCCAGCAGCTTAACCATGGAGAACACTGAAGCTTTCTTT. It yields the protein CASSLTMENTEAFF.

This chain links TRBV27 with TRBJ2-3, with D possibly matching TRBD2 (6 bases). The CDR3 is 15 amino acids. Trimming shortened V by 6 bases and J by 0 bases, and 13 bases separated the two germline ends. Per germline, CDR1 MNHEY and CDR2 SMNVEV (reference sequence). The CDR3 coding sequence is TGTGCCAGCAGCAAGGGACTTACTAGCACAGATACGCAGTATTTT. Encoded protein: CASSKGLTSTDTQYF.

V and J are TRBV27 and TRBJ1-4, with 8 positions matching TRBD1. CDR1 and CDR2 from the germline V gene are MNHEY and SMNVEV (reference sequence). This CDR3 has 17 residues. The V gene end was trimmed by 6 bases and the J gene end by 0 bases; junction bases not matched to a gene: 9. The CDR3 nucleotides are TGTGCCAGCAGCCGACAGGGGAGGAGGGCAACTAATGAAAAACTGTTTTTT. This translates into CASSRQGRRATNEKLFF.

This clone was detected a few times. The chain joins TRBV5-4 to TRBJ2-1; 8 positions match TRBD2. The germline CDR1 and CDR2 sequences are SGHNT and YYREEE (reference sequence). The CDR3 totals 15 residues. V gave up 0 bases and J gave up 6 bases; unmatched junction bases: 5. DNA of the CDR3: TGTGCCAGCAGCTTGGAGGGGACTAGGCGCAATGAGCAGTTCTTC. Residues: CASSLEGTRRNEQFF.

This clone is a singleton in its sample. The V gene is TRBV7-2, the J gene TRBJ2-1; D not resolved. The CDR3 is 12 residues long. The V and J ends lost 2 bases and 13 bases respectively, with 12 bases between them. Germline V gene data show CDR1 as SGHTA and CDR2 as FQGNSA. Here the CDR3 reads CASSLFRDGQFF. For the CDR3, the DNA is TGTGCCAGCAGCTTATTTAGGGATGGTCAGTTCTTC.

The chain is built from TRBV28 and TRBJ1-2, with 8 bases identical to TRBD1. Trimming at V came to 5 bases and at J to 4 bases, leaving 6 bases not matched to a gene. CDR3 size: 14 residues. CDR1 is MDHEN and CDR2 is SYDVKM in the germline V gene. This CDR3 reads CASSPGQVGYGYTF. In DNA form, the CDR3 reads TGTGCCAGCAGTCCGGGACAGGTGGGCTATGGCTACACCTTC.

The chain carries TRBV7-7 and TRBJ2-3; TRBD1 might be the D (5 bases). Germline V gene lookup returns CDR1 SSHAT and CDR2 FNYEAQ (reference sequence). Trimming left V 5 bases short and J 2 bases short, with 11 bases between. This CDR3 has 14 residues. CDR3 coding DNA: TGTGCCAGCAGCCCTCATGGGGCCACAGATACGCAGTATTTT. It translates to CASSPHGATDTQYF.

The chain is built from TRBV25-1 and TRBJ1-1, with D uncertain. Per germline, CDR1 MGHDK and CDR2 SYGVNS. CDR3 length: 16 residues. The ends were cut back, 4 bases at V and 1 base at J, with 16 bases in the middle. The CDR3 loop reads CASSANGYYRNTEAFF. CDR3 nucleotide sequence: TGTGCCAGCAGTGCAAATGGATATTACAGGAACACTGAAGCTTTCTTT.